A single T cell receptor beta chain is shown here with its context. These data are taken from a study of blood T cell repertoires in COVID-19. About the research overall: Samples taken during acute and convalescent COVID-19 were collected in the United States, Italy and Spain.

This CDR3 is 16 amino acids long. The V gene's germline CDR1 is SGHTS and CDR2 YDEGEE. The J segment lost 3 bases and the V segment lost 3 bases, leaving 3 bases of the junction unmatched. Measured with immunoSEQ multiplex PCR; TCRdb has only the in-frame clones, and not every one. The sample shows 150,000 or so clones, roughly 70% of them seen only once. This sequence was found in a woman over 75 with acute or convalescent COVID-19. The chain employs TRBV5-8 and TRBJ2-1, with 13 bases aligning to TRBD2. The sample taken for sequencing was peripheral blood. Here the CDR3 DNA reads TGTGCCAGCAGCTCTAGGACTAGCGGGGGCTACAATGAGCAGTTCTTC. It translates to CASSSRTSGGYNEQFF.